A single sample is the source of the 25 T cell receptor beta chains below, sequenced in a study of radiation and T cells in renal cell carcinoma. Time point in this sample: blood 2 weeks post-SBRT. Treatment of the sample: 15 Gy SBRT to primary tumor, nephrectomy 4 weeks later. The method was immunoSEQ multiplex PCR; TCRdb's version includes in-frame clones alone and lacks a portion of them. There are more than 75,000 clones in the sample; approximately 83% occur only once, and approximately 22% lies in the top ten. The sequenced sample was blood, obtained from a patient whose treatment included radiotherapy and nephrectomy. The receptors were gathered from a woman aged 50 to 60 with renal cell carcinoma.

The J gene is TRBJ2-7, the V gene TRBV7-8; tentative D call: TRBD1 (6 bases). The CDR3 totals 14 residues. Germline CDR1 and CDR2: SGHVS and FQNEAQ. V was shortened by 1 base and J by 4 bases, with 11 bases between the two germline ends. In nucleotides, the CDR3 is TGTGCCAGCAGCTTAGTTTGGACAGAGTACGAGCAGTACTTC. Translating it yields CASSLVWTEYEQYF.

J is TRBJ2-5 and V is TRBV6-5, with TRBD1 identical over 9 bases. The CDR3 consists of 14 residues. With 6 bases clipped from V and 5 bases from J, the junction kept 7 bases outside the gene matches. Germline loops: CDR1 MNHEY, CDR2 SVGAGI. The CDR3: CASRDTGGWETQYF. CDR3 bases: TGTGCCAGCAGAGACACAGGGGGCTGGGAGACCCAGTACTTC.

The rearrangement links TRBV7-6 to TRBJ1-1; the match to TRBD1 covers 7 bases. The CDR3 has 13 residues. The ends lost 6 bases at V and 5 bases at J; junction bases unmatched: 6. Per the germline V gene, CDR1 is SGHVS and CDR2 is FNYEAQ. DNA for the CDR3: TGTGCCAGCAGTCCGGGACAGATGACTGAAGCTTTCTTT. Its protein product is CASSPGQMTEAFF.

The gene calls are TRBV5-6 and TRBJ2-2, with TRBD2 identical over 11 bases. Per germline, CDR1 SGHDT and CDR2 YYEEEE. J was trimmed by 5 bases and V by 4 bases; bases with no gene match: 10. This CDR3 has 17 residues. CDR3 in DNA: TGTGCCAGCAGCCTTAGCGGGAGGGCCTCTCCGACCGGGGAGCTGTTTTTT. Amino acids: CASSLSGRASPTGELFF.

CDR3 loop: CASSNPLNSPLHF. The DNA for the CDR3 is TGTGCCAGCAGCAACCCACTAAATTCACCCCTCCACTTT. The V gene is TRBV7-9, the J gene TRBJ1-6; D is ambiguous. Germline CDR1 and CDR2: SEHNR and FQNEAQ (reference sequence). This CDR3 comprises 13 residues. V was clipped by 5 bases and J by 7 bases, with 9 bases between them.

V usage is TRBV6-1 and J usage is TRBJ1-2; 10 bases map to TRBD1. In germline, CDR1 is MNHNS, CDR2 SASEGT. The CDR3 runs to 13 residues. V dropped 8 bases and J dropped 7; count of bases not matched to a gene: 7. CDR3 sequence (DNA): TGTGCCAGCGAATTACGGGACAGGGGTGGCTACACCTTC. It specifies CASELRDRGGYTF.

V usage is TRBV6-5 and J usage is TRBJ1-1; D unresolved. Germline lookup yields CDR1 MNHEY and CDR2 SVGAGI. V lost 7 bases and J 3 bases, leaving 15 bases between the germline ends. CDR3 length equals 14 residues. CDR3 nucleotide sequence: TGTGCCAGCACTTGGCCCCAGAGACACACTGAAGCTTTCTTT. This translates into CASTWPQRHTEAFF.

The rearrangement uses TRBV27 and TRBJ2-5; D gene ambiguous. Deletions cut 3 bases from V and 4 bases from J, with 9 bases between. The CDR3 is 13 amino acids. The germline V gene encodes CDR1 MNHEY and CDR2 SMNVEV (reference sequence). The CDR3: CASSFRIRETQYF. In DNA, the CDR3 is TGTGCCAGCAGTTTTAGAATTCGAGAGACCCAGTACTTC.

This clone was counted a few times. V and J are TRBV7-2 and TRBJ1-5, with D unclear. Trimming took off 3 bases at V and 10 bases at J, with 13 bases between the two ends. This CDR3 has 13 amino acids. CDR1 and CDR2 (germline): SGHTA, FQGNSA. CDR3 loop: CASSLSDLGPQHF. CDR3 nucleotide sequence: TGTGCCAGCAGCTTGTCAGACCTGGGACCCCAGCATTTT.

The chain employs TRBV6-1 and TRBJ2-5, with TRBD1 identical over 9 bases. Near its end, the DNA agrees better with TRBJ2-7, so the J call may be wrong. The CDR3 runs to 13 residues. The germline gives CDR1 MNHNS, CDR2 SASEGT. The CDR3 DNA reads TGTACAATTCGGACAGGGGAGAAGTACGAGCAGTACTTC. This sequence encodes CTIRTGEKYEQYF.

The chain carries TRBV30 and TRBJ2-3; the match to TRBD1 covers 8 bases. Germline trimming cut 7 bases from V and 6 bases from J; bases unmatched to any gene: 12. The CDR3 contains 14 residues. Per the germline V gene, CDR1 is GTSNPN and CDR2 is SVGIG (reference sequence). This chain's CDR3 is CAFTTGVVADTQYF. The CDR3, as DNA: TGTGCCTTTACGACAGGGGTCGTTGCGGATACGCAGTATTTT.

The chain joins TRBV5-1 to TRBJ2-7, with TRBD2 matching 8 bases. The CDR3 has 16 residues. V lost 4 bases, J lost 6 bases, and 15 bases stayed unmatched. Germline V gives CDR1 SGHRS, CDR2 YFSETQ. Written as DNA, the CDR3 is TGCGCCAGCAGCCCGAGTGGGACGGGAGGGCCGTCCGAGCAGTACTTC. Translated: CASSPSGTGGPSEQYF.

The chain recombines TRBV4-3 with TRBJ2-3, with 8 nucleotides matching TRBD2. CDR1 and CDR2 (germline): LGHNA, YSLEER. The CDR3 has 19 amino acids. The V gene end was trimmed by 0 bases and the J gene end by 2 bases; junction bases not matched to a gene: 13. CDR3 in DNA: TGCGCCAGCAGCCAAGATTGGGGACCGGGTAGCGGGATCACAGATACGCAGTATTTT. Its translation is CASSQDWGPGSGITDTQYF.

The chain links TRBV19 to TRBJ1-6; TRBD1 agrees at 7 bases. The CDR3 has 15 amino acids. V shed 4 bases and J 7 bases; nucleotides not matched to a gene: 7. Germline V gene lookup returns CDR1 LNHDA and CDR2 SQIVND (reference sequence). CDR3 amino acids: CASSTTGAINSPLHF. CDR3 nucleotides: TGTGCCAGTAGTACAACAGGGGCCATCAATTCACCCCTCCACTTT.

This rearrangement joins TRBV18 to TRBJ1-5, with D perhaps matching TRBD1 (5 bases). The CDR3 is 14 residues long. Germline assignment: CDR1 KGHSH and CDR2 LQKENI. The V gene lost 2 bases and the J gene lost 2 bases, with 7 bases spanning the gap. CDR3 nucleotide sequence: TGTGCCAGCTCACCAGACAGTGGCAATCAGCCCCAGCATTTT. This gives the protein CASSPDSGNQPQHF.

The chain has TRBV5-5 and TRBJ2-5; no clear D gene. This CDR3 has 14 amino acids. V lost 1 base and J lost 5, with 12 bases in between. The germline V gene encodes CDR1 SGHKS and CDR2 YYEKEE (reference sequence). This CDR3 reads CASSLRIAWETQYF. For the CDR3, the DNA is TGTGCCAGCAGCTTGCGAATAGCCTGGGAGACCCAGTACTTC. Drawing the rest from reference TRBV5-5 and TRBJ2-5, the complete variable domain is DAGVTQSPTHLIKTRGQQVTLRCSPISGHKSVSWYQQVLGQGPQFIFQYYEKEERGRGNFPDRFSARQFPNYSSELNVNALLLGDSALYLCASSLRIAWETQYFGPGTRLLVL.

The chain links TRBV9 to TRBJ2-7, with D unclear. Per germline, CDR1 SGDLS and CDR2 YYNGEE. With 1 base removed from V and 6 bases from J, the gap between germline ends came to 14 bases. This CDR3 has 14 residues. The CDR3 spells CASSVFPLGSEQYF. As DNA, the CDR3 is TGTGCCAGCAGCGTATTCCCCCTAGGGTCCGAGCAGTACTTC.

The rearrangement joins TRBV11-3 to TRBJ2-1, with a possible D match to TRBD1 (6 bases). The CDR3 runs to 12 residues. CDR1 is SGHNT, CDR2 YENEEA, per germline. The V end lost 2 bases, the J end lost 8 bases, and 7 bases lay between the germline ends. Here the CDR3 reads CASSLWTDEQFF. CDR3 coding DNA: TGTGCCAGCAGCTTATGGACAGATGAGCAGTTCTTC.

The genes are TRBV19 and TRBJ1-1; D call uncertain. The CDR3 is made up of 14 amino acids. V was pared by 5 bases and J by 5 bases, with 15 bases between. Germline assignment: CDR1 LNHDA and CDR2 SQIVND (reference sequence). In DNA, the CDR3 is TGTGCCAGTAGTTTGAAGGGAGTCGAGACTGAAGCTTTCTTT. It yields the protein CASSLKGVETEAFF.

This chain joins TRBV27 and TRBJ1-5; D gene ambiguous. In germline, CDR1 is MNHEY, CDR2 SMNVEV (reference sequence). The CDR3 is made up of 12 amino acids. Between the trimmed V and J ends, which lost 5 bases and 4 bases, there was a span of 6 bases. The CDR3 spells CASSRGNQPQHF. The CDR3 DNA reads TGTGCCAGCAGTCGCGGTAATCAGCCCCAGCATTTT.

The chain is built from TRBV10-3 and TRBJ2-7; D may be TRBD1 or TRBD2 (5 bases each). Trimming removed 5 bases at V and 3 bases at J, with 11 bases between. The CDR3 has 13 residues. Germline V gene sequence: CDR1 ENHRY, CDR2 SYGVKD. CDR3: CAISQTDYYEQYF. The DNA for the CDR3 is TGTGCCATCAGTCAGACAGACTACTACGAGCAGTACTTC.

The chain has TRBV9 and TRBJ2-7, with a possible D match to TRBD1 (6 bases). This CDR3 spans 13 amino acids. Germline values: CDR1 SGDLS, CDR2 YYNGEE. Deletions cut 3 bases from V and 4 bases from J, with 11 bases between. CDR3 nucleotide sequence: TGTGCCAGCAGCGCCAGGGGTCAATACGAGCAGTACTTC. Protein: CASSARGQYEQYF.

J is TRBJ2-7 and V is TRBV29-1, with 10 bases identical to TRBD2. The CDR3 consists of 14 residues. Germline V gene sequence: CDR1 SQVTM, CDR2 ANQGSEA. With V trimmed by 5 bases and J by 4 bases, 8 bases remained unmatched. The CDR3 region is CSVQTLAGVYEQYF. The CDR3 DNA reads TGCAGCGTTCAGACCCTAGCGGGAGTATACGAGCAGTACTTC.

This clone was recorded only once. The chain uses TRBV5-1 and TRBJ2-3; 10 bases are shared with TRBD1. The J segment lost 2 bases and the V segment lost 4 bases, leaving 10 bases of the junction unmatched. Germline V CDR1 and CDR2: SGHRS, YFSETQ. The CDR3 covers 17 residues. Written as DNA, the CDR3 is TGCGCCAGCAGCCTGCAAGCCGGGACAGGGGTCACAGATACGCAGTATTTT. It specifies CASSLQAGTGVTDTQYF.

This clone was detected only once. CDR3 coding DNA: TGTGCCAGCAGCTTCCAGGGTGGCCCTGAAGCTTTCTTT. It codes for CASSFQGGPEAFF. The genes are TRBV11-2 and TRBJ1-1, with D perhaps TRBD1 (5 bases). The V gene's germline CDR1 is SGHAT and CDR2 FQNNGV. This CDR3 spans 13 amino acids. V lost 3 bases and J 6 bases, leaving 11 bases between the germline ends.